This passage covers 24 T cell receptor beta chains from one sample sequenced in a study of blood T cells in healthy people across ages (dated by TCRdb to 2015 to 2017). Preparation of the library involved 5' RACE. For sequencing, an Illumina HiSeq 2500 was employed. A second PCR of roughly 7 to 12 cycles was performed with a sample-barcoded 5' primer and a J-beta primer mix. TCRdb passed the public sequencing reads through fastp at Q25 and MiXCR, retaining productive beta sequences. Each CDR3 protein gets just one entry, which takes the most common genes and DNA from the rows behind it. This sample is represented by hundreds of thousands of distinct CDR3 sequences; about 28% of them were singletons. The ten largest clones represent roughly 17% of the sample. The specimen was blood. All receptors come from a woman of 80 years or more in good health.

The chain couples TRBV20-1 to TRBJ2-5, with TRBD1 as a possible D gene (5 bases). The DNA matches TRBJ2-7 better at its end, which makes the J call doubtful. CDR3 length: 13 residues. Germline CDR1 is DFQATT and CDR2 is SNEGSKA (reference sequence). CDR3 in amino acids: CSAASTGPGEQYF. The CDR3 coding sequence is TGCAGTGCTGCGTCAACAGGTCCGGGCGAGCAGTACTTC.

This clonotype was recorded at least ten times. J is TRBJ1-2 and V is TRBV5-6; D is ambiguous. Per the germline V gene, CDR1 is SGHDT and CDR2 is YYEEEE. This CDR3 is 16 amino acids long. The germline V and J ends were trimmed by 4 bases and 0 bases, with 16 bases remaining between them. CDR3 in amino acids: CASSPLERVANYGYTF. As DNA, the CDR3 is TGTGCCAGCAGCCCCCTCGAGAGGGTAGCTAACTATGGCTACACCTTC.

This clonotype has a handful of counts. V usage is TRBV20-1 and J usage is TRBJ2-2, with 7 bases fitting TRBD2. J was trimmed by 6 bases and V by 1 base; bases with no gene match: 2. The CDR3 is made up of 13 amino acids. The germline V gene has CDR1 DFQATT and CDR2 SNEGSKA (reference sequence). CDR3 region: CSARVGRAGELFF. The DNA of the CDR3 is TGCAGTGCTAGAGTAGGGAGGGCCGGGGAGCTGTTTTTT.

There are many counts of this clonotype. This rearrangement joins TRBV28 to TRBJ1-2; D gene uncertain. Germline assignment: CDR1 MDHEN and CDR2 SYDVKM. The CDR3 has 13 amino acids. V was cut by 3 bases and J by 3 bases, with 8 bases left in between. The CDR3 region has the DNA TGTGCCAGCAGTTTGCACAGCGACTATGGCTACACCTTC. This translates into CASSLHSDYGYTF.

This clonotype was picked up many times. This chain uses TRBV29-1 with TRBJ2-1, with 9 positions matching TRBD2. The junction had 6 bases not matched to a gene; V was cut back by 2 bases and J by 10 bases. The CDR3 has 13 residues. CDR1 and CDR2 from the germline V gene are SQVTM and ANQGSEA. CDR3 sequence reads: CSVERRGGTEQFF. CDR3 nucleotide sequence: TGCAGCGTTGAACGGCGGGGGGGGACAGAGCAGTTCTTC.

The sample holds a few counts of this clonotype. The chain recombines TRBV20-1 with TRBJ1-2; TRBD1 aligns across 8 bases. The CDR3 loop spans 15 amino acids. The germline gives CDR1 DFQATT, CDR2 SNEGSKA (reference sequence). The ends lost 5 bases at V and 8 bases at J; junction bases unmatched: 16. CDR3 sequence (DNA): TGCAGTGCTGCACCGGGGCAGGGGGCTCTAGGAGGCTACACCTTC. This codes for CSAAPGQGALGGYTF.

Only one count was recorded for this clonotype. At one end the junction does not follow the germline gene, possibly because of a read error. The CDR3 sequence is CACSSLLQGGGETQYF. CDR3 DNA sequence: TGTGCCTGCAGTTCTCTCCTCCAGGGGGGTGGGGAGACCCAGTACTTC. The V gene is TRBV27, the J gene TRBJ2-7; D might be TRBD1 (7 bases). The DNA end lines up better with TRBJ2-5; the J call may be wrong. The CDR3 covers 16 residues. Per the germline V gene, CDR1 is MNHEY and CDR2 is SMNVEV (reference sequence).

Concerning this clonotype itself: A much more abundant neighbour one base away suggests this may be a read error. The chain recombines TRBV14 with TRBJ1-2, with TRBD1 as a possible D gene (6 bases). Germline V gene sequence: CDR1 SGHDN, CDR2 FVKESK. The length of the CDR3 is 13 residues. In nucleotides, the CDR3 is TGTGCCGGCAGCCAAGGACAGATCTATGGCTACACCTTC. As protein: CAGSQGQIYGYTF.

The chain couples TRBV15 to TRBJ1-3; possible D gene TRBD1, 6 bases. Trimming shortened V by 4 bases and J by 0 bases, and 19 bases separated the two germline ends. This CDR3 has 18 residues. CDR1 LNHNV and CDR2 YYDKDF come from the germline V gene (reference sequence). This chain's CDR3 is CATSKKGETVHSGNTIYF. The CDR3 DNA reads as TGTGCCACCAGCAAGAAGGGGGAAACGGTCCACTCTGGAAACACCATATATTTT.

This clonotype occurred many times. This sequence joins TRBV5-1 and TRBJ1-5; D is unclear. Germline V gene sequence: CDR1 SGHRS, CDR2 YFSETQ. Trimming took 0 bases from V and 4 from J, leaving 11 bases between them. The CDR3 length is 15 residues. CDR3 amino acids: CASSLDAGLNQPQHF. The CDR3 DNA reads TGCGCCAGCAGCTTGGACGCAGGTCTGAATCAGCCCCAGCATTTT.

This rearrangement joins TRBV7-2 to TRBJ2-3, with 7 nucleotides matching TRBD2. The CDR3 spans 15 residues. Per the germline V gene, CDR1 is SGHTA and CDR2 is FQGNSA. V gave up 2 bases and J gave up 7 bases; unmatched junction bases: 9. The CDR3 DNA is TGTGCCAGCAGCTTAAGATCCGGGGGGTCAAATACGCAGTATTTT. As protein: CASSLRSGGSNTQYF.

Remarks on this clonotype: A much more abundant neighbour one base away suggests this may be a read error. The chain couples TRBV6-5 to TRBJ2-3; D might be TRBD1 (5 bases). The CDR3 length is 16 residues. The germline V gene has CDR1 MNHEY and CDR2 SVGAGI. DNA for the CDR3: TGTACCAGCAGTTACTCGCAGGGCCAGGGCACAGATACGCAGTATTTT. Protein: CTSSYSQGQGTDTQYF.

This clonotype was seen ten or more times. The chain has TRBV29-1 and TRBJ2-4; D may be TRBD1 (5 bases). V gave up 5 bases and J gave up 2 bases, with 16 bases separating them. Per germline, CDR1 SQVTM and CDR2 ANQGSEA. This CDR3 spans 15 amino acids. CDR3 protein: CSVSSGADPKNIQYF. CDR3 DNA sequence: TGCAGCGTTTCTTCTGGGGCCGATCCCAAAAACATTCAGTACTTC.

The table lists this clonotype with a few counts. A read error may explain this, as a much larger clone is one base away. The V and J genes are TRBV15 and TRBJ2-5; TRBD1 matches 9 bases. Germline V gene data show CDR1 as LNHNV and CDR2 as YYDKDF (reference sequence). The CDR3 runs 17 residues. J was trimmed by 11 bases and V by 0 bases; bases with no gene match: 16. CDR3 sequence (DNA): TGTGCCACCAGCAGAGAGCGGGGACAGGGAGGCTACAATGAGCAGTACTTC. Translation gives CATSRERGQGGYNEQYF.

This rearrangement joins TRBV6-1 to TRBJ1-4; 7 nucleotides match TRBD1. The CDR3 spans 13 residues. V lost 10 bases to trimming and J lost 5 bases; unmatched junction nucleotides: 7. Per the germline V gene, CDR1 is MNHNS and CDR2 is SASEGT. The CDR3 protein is CATRGSRNEKLFF. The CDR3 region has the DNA TGTGCCACCAGGGGGAGCAGGAATGAAAAACTGTTTTTT.

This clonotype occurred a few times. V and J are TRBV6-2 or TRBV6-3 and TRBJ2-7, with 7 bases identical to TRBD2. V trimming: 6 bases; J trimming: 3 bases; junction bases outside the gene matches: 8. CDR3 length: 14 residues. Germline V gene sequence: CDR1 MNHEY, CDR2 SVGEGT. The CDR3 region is CASSQPGGGYEQYF. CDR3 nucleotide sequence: TGTGCCAGCAGCCAGCCTGGGGGGGGCTACGAGCAGTACTTC.

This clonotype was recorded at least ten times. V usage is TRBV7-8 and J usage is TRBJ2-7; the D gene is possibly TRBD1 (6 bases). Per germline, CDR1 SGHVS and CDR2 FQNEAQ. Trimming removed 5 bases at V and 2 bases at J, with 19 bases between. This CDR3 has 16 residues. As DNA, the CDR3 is TGTGCCAGCAGCCTCCAATCCCGGGACACAACCTACGAGCAGTACTTC. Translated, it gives CASSLQSRDTTYEQYF.

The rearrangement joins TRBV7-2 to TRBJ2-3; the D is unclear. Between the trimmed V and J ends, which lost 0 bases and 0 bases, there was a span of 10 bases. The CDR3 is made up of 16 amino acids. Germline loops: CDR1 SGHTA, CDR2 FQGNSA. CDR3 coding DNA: TGTGCCAGCAGCTTAGCGCTGAGCCACAGCACAGATACGCAGTATTTT. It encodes CASSLALSHSTDTQYF.

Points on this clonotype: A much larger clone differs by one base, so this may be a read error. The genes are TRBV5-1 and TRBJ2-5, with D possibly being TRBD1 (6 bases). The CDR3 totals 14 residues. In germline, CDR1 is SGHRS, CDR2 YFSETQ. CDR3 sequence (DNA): TGCGCCAGCAGCGTACAGGGTTATCAAGGGACCCAGTACTTC. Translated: CASSVQGYQGTQYF.

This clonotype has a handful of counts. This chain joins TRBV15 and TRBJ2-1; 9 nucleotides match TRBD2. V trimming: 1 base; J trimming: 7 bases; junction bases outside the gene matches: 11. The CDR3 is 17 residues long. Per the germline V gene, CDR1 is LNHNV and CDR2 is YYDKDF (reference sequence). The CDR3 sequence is CATSRVVLAGEPNEQFF. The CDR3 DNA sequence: TGTGCCACCAGCAGAGTCGTGTTAGCGGGGGAGCCTAATGAGCAGTTCTTC.

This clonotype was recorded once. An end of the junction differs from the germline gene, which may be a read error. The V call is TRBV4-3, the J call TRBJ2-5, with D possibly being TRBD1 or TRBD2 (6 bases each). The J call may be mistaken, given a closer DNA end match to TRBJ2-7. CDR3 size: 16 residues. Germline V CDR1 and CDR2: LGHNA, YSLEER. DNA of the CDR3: TGCGCTAGCAGCCAAGAGAGGGGGACCGGGGGTCACGAGCAGTACTTC. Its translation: CASSQERGTGGHEQYF.

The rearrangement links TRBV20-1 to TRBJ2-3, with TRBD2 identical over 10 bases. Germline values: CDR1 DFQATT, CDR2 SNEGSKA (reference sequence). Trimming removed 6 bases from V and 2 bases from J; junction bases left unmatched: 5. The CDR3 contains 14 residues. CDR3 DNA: TGCAGTGCCACCAGCGGGGGGGTCACAGATACGCAGTATTTT. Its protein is CSATSGGVTDTQYF.

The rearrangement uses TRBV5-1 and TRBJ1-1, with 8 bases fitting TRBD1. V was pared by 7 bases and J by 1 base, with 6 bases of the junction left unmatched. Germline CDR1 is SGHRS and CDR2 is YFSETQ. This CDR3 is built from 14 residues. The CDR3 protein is CASLAGGKNTEAFF. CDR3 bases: TGCGCCAGCTTAGCAGGGGGCAAGAACACTGAAGCTTTCTTT.

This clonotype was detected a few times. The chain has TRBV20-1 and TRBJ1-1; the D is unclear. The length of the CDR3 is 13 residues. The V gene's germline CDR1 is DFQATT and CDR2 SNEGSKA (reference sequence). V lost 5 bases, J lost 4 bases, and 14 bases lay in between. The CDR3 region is CSAPRLEGTEAFF. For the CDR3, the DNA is TGCAGTGCTCCTCGTCTGGAGGGCACTGAAGCTTTCTTT.